This T cell receptor (beta chain) originates from a study of T cell repertoires in cytomegalovirus infection. The overall study: From public TCR beta signatures came an indication of both CMV infection and matching HLA type.

The table lists this clonotype with many counts. The V gene end was trimmed by 4 bases and the J gene end by 7 bases; junction bases not matched to a gene: 10. The germline gives CDR1 SGHAT, CDR2 FQNNGV. This CDR3 spans 14 amino acids. Each CDR3 protein gets one entry after TCRdb re-called the reads with MiXCR. In the table there are 200,000 or so distinct CDR3 sequences, about 21% of which are singletons. Sequenced material: PBMCs. This chain links TRBV11-2 with TRBJ2-7; 7 positions match TRBD2. This sequence was found in a human donor in good health (CMV status not recorded). Some clones in this sample may be carry-over from other donors' samples. CDR3 sequence: CASSSLRGVVEQYF. For the CDR3, the DNA is TGTGCCAGCAGCTCCCTCCGGGGGGTGGTAGAGCAGTACTTC.